The clone carrying this T cell receptor beta chain was counted a few times. The sample contains more than one DNA sequence encoding this CDR3. The sample belongs to a study of CD8+ T cells in alopecia areata. The overall study: Treated patients swallowed 5 to 10 mg of oral tofacitinib twice daily.

Following RNA extraction, reverse transcription yielded cDNA that acted as the sequencing template. The repertoire was sequenced with immunoSEQ multiplex PCR; TCRdb's copy has only in-frame clones and lacks some. The sample lists roughly 150,000 clones, more than 75% seen once, with roughly 16% in the top ten. The ends were cut back, 0 bases at V and 8 bases at J, with 12 bases in the middle. Germline CDR1 reads SGHRS; CDR2 reads YFSETQ. CDR3 length equals 14 residues. The chain recombines TRBV5-1 with TRBJ2-1; maybe TRBD1 (8 bases). Sequences were derived from CD8+ T cells sorted from blood, sampled at week 0. This sequence was found in a human donor with alopecia areata. The CDR3 region is CASSLGQGRDEQFF. DNA for the CDR3: TGCGCCAGCAGCTTGGGACAGGGGAGGGATGAGCAGTTCTTC.